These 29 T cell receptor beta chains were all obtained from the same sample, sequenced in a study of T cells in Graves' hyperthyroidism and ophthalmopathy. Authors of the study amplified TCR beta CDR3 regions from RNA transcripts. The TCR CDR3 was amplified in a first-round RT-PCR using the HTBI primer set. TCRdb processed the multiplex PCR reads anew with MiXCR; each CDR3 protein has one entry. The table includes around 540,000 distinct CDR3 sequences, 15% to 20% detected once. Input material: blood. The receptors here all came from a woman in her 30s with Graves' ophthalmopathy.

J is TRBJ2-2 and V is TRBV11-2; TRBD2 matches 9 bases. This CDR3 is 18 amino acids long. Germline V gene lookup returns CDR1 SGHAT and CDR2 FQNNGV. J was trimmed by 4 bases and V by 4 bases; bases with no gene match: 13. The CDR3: CASSSALPLAGSTGELFF. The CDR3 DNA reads TGTGCCAGCAGCTCCGCATTACCTCTAGCGGGATCCACCGGGGAGCTGTTTTTT.

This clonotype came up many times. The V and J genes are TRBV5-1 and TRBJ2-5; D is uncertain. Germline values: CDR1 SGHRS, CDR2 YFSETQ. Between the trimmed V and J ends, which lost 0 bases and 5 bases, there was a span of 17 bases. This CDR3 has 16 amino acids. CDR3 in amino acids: CASSLGPNGFGETQYF. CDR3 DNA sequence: TGCGCCAGCAGCTTGGGGCCAAATGGGTTCGGGGAGACCCAGTACTTC.

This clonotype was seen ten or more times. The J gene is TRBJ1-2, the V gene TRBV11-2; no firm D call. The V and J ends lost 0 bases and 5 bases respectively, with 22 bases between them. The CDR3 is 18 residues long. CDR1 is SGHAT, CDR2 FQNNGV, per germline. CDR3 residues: CASSLEKEGGQEGYGYTF. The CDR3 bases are TGTGCCAGCAGCTTAGAAAAAGAGGGCGGCCAGGAAGGTTATGGCTACACCTTC.

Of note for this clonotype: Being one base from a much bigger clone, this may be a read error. The CDR3 sequence is CASSETRGTYEGYTF. CDR3 coding DNA: TGTGCCAGCAGTGAAACTAGGGGAACCTATGAAGGCTACACCTTC. The chain has TRBV2 and TRBJ1-2, with D possibly being TRBD1 (5 bases). This CDR3 comprises 15 residues. Germline V gene lookup returns CDR1 SNHLY and CDR2 FYNNEI. V was cut by 2 bases and J by 8 bases, with 18 bases left in between.

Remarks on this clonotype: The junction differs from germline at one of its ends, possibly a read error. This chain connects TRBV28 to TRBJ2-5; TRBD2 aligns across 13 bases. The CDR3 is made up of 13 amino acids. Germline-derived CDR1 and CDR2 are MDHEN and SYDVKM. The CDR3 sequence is CGTSGEEEETQYF. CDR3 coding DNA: TGCGGGACTAGCGGGGAGGAGGAAGAGACCCAGTACTTC.

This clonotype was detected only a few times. CDR3 DNA: TGTGCCAGCAGCCCGGATGGTAGCGGGAATCAAGATACGCAGTATTTT. Translating it yields CASSPDGSGNQDTQYF. The V gene is TRBV7-2, the J gene TRBJ2-3; 8 nucleotides line up with TRBD2. This CDR3 contains 16 residues. V lost 5 bases and J lost 5; bases outside the gene matches: 12. Germline V gene lookup returns CDR1 SGHTA and CDR2 FQGNSA.

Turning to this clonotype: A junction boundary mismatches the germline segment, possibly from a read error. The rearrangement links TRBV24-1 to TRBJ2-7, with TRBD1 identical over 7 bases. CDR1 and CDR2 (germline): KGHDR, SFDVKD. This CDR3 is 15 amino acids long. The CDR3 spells CATSDPGQSSNEQYF. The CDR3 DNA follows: TGTGCCACCAGTGACCCGGGACAGTCCTCCAACGAGCAGTACTTC.

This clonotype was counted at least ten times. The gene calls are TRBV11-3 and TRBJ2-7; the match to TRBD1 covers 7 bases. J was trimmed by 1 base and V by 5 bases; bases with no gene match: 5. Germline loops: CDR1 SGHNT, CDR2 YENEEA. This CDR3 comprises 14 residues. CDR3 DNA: TGTGCCAGCAGCAGACAGGGAGCTTCCTACGAGCAGTACTTC. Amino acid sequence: CASSRQGASYEQYF. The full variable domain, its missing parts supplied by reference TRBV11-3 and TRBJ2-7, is EAGVVQSPRYKIIEKKQPVAFWCNPISGHNTLYWYLQNLGQGPELLIRYENEEAVDDSQLPKDRFSAERLKGVDSTLKIQPAELGDSAVYLCASSRQGASYEQYFGPGTRLTVT.

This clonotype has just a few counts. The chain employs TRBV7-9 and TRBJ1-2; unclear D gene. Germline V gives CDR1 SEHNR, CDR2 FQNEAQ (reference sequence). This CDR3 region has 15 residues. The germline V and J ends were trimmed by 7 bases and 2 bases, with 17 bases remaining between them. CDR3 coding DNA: TGTGCCAGCACTCTTAATGACGCCCCGAACTATGGCTACACCTTC. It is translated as CASTLNDAPNYGYTF.

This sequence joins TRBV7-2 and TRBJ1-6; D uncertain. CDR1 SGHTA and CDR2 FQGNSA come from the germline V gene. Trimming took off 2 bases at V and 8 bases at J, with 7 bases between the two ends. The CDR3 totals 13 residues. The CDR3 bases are TGTGCCAGCAGCTTAATAAGGGATTCACCCCTCCACTTT. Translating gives CASSLIRDSPLHF.

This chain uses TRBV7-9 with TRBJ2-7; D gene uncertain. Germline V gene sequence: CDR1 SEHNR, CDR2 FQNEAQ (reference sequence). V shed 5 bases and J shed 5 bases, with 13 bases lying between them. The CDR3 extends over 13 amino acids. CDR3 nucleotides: TGTGCCAGCAGCCGGTACGCCTCGCACGAGCAGTACTTC. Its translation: CASSRYASHEQYF.

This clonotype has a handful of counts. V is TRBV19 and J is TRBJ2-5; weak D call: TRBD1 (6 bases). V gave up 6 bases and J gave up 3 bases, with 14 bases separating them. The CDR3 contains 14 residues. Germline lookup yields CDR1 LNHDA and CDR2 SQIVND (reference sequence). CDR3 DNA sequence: TGTGCCAGTAGCTCAGAACAGGGTAAAGAGACCCAGTACTTC. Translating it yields CASSSEQGKETQYF.

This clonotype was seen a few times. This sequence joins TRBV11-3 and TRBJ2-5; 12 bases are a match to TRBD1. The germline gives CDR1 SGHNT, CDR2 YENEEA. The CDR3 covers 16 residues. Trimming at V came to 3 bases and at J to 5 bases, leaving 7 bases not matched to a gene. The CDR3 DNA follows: TGTGCCAGCAGCTTTGTCGGGACAGGGGGCTTGGAGACCCAGTACTTC. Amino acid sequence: CASSFVGTGGLETQYF.

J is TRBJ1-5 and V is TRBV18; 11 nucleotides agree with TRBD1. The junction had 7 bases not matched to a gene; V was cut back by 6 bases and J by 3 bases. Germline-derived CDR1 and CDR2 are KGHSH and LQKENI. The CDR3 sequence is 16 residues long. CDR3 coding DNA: TGTGCCAGCTCGGTTGGGACAGGGGGGAACAATCAGCCCCAGCATTTT. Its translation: CASSVGTGGNNQPQHF.

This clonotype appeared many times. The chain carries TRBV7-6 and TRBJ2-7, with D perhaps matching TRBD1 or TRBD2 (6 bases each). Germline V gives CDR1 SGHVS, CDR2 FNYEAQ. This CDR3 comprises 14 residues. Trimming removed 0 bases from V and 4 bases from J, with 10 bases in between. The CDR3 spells CASSLALGGYEQYF. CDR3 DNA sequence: TGTGCCAGCAGCTTAGCGCTAGGGGGGTACGAGCAGTACTTC.

The CDR3 bases are TGTGCCAGCAGCCAGAGGGCTGGGACAACTATCTCTGGGGCCAACGTCCTGACTTTC. Translation gives CASSQRAGTTISGANVLTF. This sequence joins TRBV6-2 or TRBV6-3 and TRBJ2-6, with D possibly being TRBD1 (6 bases). The CDR3 consists of 19 residues. Trimming pared 6 bases from V and 0 bases from J, leaving 21 bases between. Germline CDR1 is MNHEY and CDR2 is SVGEGT.

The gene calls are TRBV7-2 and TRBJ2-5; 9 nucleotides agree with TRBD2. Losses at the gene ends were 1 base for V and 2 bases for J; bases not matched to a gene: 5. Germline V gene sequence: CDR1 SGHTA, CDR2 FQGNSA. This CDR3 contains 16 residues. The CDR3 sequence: CASSLEAGGLQETQYF. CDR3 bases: TGTGCCAGCAGCTTAGAAGCGGGAGGACTACAAGAGACCCAGTACTTC. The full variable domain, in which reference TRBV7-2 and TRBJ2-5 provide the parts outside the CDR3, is GAGVSQSPSNKVTEKGKDVELRCDPISGHTALYWYRQSLGQGLEFLIYFQGNSAPDKSGLPSDRFSAERTGGSVSTLTIQRTQQEDSAVYLCASSLEAGGLQETQYFGPGTRLLVL.

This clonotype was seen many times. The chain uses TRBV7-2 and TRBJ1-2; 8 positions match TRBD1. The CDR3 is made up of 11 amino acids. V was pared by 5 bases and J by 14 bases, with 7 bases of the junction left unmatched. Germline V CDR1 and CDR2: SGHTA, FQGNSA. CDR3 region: CASSITGGRTF. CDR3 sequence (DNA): TGTGCCAGCAGCATAACAGGGGGAAGGACCTTC.

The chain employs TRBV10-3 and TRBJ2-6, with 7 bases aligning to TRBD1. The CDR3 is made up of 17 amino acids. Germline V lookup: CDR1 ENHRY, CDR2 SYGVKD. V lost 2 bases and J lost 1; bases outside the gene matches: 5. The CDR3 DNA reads TGTGCCATCAGTGAGCGAGGGGGCGCTTCTGGGGCCAACGTCCTGACTTTC. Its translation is CAISERGGASGANVLTF.

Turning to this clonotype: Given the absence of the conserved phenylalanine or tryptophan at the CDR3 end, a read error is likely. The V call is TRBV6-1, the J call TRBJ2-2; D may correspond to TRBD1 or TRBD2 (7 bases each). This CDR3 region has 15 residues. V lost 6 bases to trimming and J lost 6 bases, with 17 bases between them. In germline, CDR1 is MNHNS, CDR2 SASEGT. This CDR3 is CASRGGVQGPGELFI. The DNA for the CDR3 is TGTGCCAGCAGGGGGGGGGTACAGGGGCCCGGGGAGCTGTTTATT.

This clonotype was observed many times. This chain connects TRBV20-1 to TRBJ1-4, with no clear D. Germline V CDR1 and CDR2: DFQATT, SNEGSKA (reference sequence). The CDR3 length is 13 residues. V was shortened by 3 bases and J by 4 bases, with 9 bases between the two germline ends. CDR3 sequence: CSASEDLNEKLFF. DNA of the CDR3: TGCAGTGCTAGTGAGGACCTTAATGAAAAACTGTTTTTT.

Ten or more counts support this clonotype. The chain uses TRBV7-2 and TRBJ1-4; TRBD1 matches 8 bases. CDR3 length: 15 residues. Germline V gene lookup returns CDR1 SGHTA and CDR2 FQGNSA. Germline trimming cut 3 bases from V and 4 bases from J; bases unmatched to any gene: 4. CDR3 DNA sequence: TGTGCCAGCAGCTTCGACAGGGGTGGTAATGAAAAACTGTTTTTT. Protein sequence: CASSFDRGGNEKLFF.

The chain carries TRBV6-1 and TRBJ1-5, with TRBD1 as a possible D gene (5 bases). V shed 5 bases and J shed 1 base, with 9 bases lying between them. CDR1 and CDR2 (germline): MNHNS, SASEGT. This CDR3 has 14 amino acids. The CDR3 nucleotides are TGTGCCAGCAGTCAGGGTATAAGCAATCAGCCCCAGCATTTT. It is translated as CASSQGISNQPQHF.

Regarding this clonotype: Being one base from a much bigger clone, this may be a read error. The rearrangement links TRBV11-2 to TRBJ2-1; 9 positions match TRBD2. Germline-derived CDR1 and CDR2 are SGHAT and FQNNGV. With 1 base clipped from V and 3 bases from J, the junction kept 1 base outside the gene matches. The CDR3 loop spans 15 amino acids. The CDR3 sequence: CASSLASGIYNEQFF. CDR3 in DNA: TGTGCCAGCAGCTTAGCTAGCGGGATCTACAATGAGCAGTTCTTC.

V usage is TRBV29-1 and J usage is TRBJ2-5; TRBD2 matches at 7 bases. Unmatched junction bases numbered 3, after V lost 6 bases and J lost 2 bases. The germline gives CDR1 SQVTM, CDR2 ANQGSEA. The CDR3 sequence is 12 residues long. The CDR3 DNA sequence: TGCAGCGTCAGGGAGGGACAAGAGACCCAGTACTTC. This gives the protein CSVREGQETQYF.

The DNA for the CDR3 is TGTGCCAGCAAAAGGAGGGGGCCGGATGAAAAACTGTTTTTT. Translating it yields CASKRRGPDEKLFF. This sequence joins TRBV6-2 or TRBV6-3 and TRBJ1-4; 7 positions match TRBD1. This CDR3 has 14 amino acids. Germline V gene lookup returns CDR1 MNHEY and CDR2 SVGEGT. Germline trimming cut 7 bases from V and 6 bases from J; bases unmatched to any gene: 8.

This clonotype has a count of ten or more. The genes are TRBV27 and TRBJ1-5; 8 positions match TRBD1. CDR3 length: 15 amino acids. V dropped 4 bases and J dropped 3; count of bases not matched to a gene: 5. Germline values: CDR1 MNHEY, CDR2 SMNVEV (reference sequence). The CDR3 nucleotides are TGTGCCAGCAGTTCCGACAGGGGTAACAATCAGCCCCAGCATTTT. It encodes CASSSDRGNNQPQHF.

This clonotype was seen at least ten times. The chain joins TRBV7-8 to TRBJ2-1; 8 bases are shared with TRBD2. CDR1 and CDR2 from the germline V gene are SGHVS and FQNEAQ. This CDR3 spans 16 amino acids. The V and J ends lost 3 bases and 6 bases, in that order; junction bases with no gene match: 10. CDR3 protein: CASSFLNIAGINEQFF. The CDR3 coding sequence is TGTGCCAGCAGCTTCCTAAACATAGCGGGAATCAATGAGCAGTTCTTC. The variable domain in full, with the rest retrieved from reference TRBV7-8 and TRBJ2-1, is GAGVSQSPRYKVAKRGQDVALRCDPISGHVSLFWYQQALGQGPEFLTYFQNEAQLDKSGLPSDRFFAERPEGSVSTLKIQRTQQEDSAVYLCASSFLNIAGINEQFFGPGTRLTVL.

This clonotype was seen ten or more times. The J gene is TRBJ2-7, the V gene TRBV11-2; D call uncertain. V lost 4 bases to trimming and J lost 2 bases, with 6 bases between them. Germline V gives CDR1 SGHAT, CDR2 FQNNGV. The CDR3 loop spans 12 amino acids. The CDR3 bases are TGTGCCAGCAGCTCTAGTCCCTACGAGCAGTACTTC. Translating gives CASSSSPYEQYF.